The following is a TCR beta chain sequence with its context. No glioblastoma patient carried an isocitrate dehydrogenase mutation. This entry is derived from a study of glioma-infiltrating T cells after dendritic cell vaccination. CDR1 and CDR2 (germline): SGHTA, FQGTGA. Trimming at V came to 2 bases and at J to 3 bases, leaving 12 bases not matched to a gene. CDR3 length equals 17 residues. Here immunoSEQ multiplex PCR was the method, and the copy in TCRdb shows in-frame clones only, minus some. Of roughly 23,000 clones in the sample, about four fifths were seen once. The V gene is TRBV7-3, the J gene TRBJ1-2, with 7 bases that match TRBD1. The sequencing here drew on blood, taken before dendritic cell vaccination. The clonotype was recovered from a human donor with glioblastoma. This CDR3 reads CASSLARAGGLDYGYTF. CDR3 sequence (DNA): TGTGCCAGCAGCTTAGCTCGCGCAGGGGGTTTGGACTATGGCTACACCTTC.